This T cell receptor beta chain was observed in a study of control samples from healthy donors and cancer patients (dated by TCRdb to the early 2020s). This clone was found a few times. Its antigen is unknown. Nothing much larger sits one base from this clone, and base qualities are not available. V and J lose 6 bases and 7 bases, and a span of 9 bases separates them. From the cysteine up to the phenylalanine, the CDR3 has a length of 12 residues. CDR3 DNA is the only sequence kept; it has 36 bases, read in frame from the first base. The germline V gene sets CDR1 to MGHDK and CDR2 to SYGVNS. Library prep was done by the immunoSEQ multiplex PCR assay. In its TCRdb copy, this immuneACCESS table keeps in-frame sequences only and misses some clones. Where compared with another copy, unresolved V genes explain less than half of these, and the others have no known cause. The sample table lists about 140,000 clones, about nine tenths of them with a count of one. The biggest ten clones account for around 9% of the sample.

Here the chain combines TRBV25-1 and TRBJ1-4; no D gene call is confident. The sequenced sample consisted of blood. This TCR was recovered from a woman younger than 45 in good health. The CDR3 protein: CASSQHGEKLFF. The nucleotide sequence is TGTGCCAGCAGCCAACATGGTGAAAAACTGTTTTTT. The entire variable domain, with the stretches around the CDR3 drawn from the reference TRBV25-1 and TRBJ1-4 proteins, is EADIYQTPRYLVIGTGKKITLECSQTMGHDKMYWYQQDPGMELHLIHYSYGVNSTEKGDLSSESTVSRIRTEHFPLTLESARPSHTSQYLCASSQHGEKLFFGSGTQLSVL.